This T cell receptor (beta chain) was obtained from a study of post-analysis software for immune sequencing data. Study details: Relapsing-remitting, secondary progressive and progressive-relapsing multiple sclerosis courses were included. Regarding the study as a whole: Five or six TRBV segments, TRBV5-6, TRBV5-1 and TRBV20-1 among them, were found more frequent in patients than controls.

In germline, CDR1 is MNHEY, CDR2 SMNVEV (reference sequence). CDR3 length: 18 amino acids. Losses at the gene ends were 0 bases for V and 6 bases for J; bases not matched to a gene: 10. The sample holds a few counts of this clonotype. Its antigen is currently unknown. Unique molecular identifiers featured in each of the TCR beta cDNA libraries. TCRdb ran MiXCR on the PCR reads and lists one entry per CDR3 protein. The repertoire holds fewer than 850,000 distinct CDR3 sequences, with 30% as singletons. This receptor was identified in a girl aged 5 to 17 with multiple sclerosis. The gene calls are TRBV27 and TRBJ2-1, with TRBD2 matching 11 bases. The sample taken for sequencing was blood. CDR3 protein: CASSLSISLAGGPNEQFF. The CDR3 DNA is TGTGCCAGCAGTTTATCCATTAGTTTAGCGGGGGGGCCCAATGAGCAGTTCTTC.